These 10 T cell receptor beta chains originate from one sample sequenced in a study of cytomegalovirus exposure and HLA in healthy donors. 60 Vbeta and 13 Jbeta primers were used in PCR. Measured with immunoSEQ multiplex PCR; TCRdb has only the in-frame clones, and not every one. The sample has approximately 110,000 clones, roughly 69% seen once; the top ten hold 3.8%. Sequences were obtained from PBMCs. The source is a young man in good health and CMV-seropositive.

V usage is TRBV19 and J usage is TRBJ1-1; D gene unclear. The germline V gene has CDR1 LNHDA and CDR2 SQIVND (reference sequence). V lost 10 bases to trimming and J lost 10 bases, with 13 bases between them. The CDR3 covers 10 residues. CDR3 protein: CAIKEGLAFF. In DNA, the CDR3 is TGTGCCATAAAAGAGGGTTTAGCTTTCTTT.

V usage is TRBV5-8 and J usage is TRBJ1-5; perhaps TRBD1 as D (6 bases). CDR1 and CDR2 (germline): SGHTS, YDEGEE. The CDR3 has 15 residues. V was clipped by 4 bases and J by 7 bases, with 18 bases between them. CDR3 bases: TGTGCCAGCAGCCGTTATACAGGGACGGGCCAGCCCCAGCATTTT. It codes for CASSRYTGTGQPQHF.

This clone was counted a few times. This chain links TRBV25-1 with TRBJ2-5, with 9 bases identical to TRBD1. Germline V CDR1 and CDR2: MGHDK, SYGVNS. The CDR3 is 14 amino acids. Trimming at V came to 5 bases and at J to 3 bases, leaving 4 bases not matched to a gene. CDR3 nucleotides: TGTGCCAGCAGTCAGGACAGGGGAAAAGAGACCCAGTACTTC. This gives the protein CASSQDRGKETQYF.

CDR3 nucleotides: TGTGCCAGCAGCTTATTAGGGACAGGGGAGACCCAGTACTTC. Protein product: CASSLLGTGETQYF. The chain employs TRBV11-3 and TRBJ2-5, with 9 nucleotides matching TRBD1. Losses at the gene ends were 2 bases for V and 5 bases for J; bases not matched to a gene: 3. The CDR3 is 14 residues long. CDR1 SGHNT and CDR2 YENEEA come from the germline V gene.

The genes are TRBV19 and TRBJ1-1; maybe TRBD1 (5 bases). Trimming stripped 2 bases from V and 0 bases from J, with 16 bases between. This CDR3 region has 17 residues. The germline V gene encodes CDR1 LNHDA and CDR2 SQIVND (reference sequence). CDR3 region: CASSIIWGIDVNTEAFF. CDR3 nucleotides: TGTGCCAGTAGTATAATCTGGGGCATTGACGTGAACACTGAAGCTTTCTTT.

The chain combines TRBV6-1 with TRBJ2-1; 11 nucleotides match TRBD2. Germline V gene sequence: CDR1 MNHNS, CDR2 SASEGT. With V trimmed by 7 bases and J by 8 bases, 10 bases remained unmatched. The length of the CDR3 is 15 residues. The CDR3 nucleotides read TGTGCCAGCAATGATCTAGCGGGGGGACATTATGAGCAGTTCTTC. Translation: CASNDLAGGHYEQFF.

DNA of the CDR3: TGTGCCAGCAGCTCCCCCCTAGCGGATACGCAGTATTTT. Translation gives CASSSPLADTQYF. The chain is built from TRBV11-3 and TRBJ2-3; maybe TRBD2 (6 bases). Germline lookup yields CDR1 SGHNT and CDR2 YENEEA. The CDR3 consists of 13 residues. The V end was cut by 4 bases, the J end by 6 bases, with 11 bases between.

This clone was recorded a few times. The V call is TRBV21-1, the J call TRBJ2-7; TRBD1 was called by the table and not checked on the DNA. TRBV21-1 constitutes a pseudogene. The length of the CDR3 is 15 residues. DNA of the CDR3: TGTGCCAGCCAGCAGGTAAACGGAACAATTTACGAGCAGTACTTC. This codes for CASQQVNGTIYEQYF.

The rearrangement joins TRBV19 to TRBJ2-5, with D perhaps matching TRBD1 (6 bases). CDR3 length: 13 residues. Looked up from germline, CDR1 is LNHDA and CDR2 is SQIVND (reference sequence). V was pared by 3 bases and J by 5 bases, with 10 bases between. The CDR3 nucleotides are TGTGCCAGTAGTATCCTACAGGGTGAGACCCAGTACTTC. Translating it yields CASSILQGETQYF.

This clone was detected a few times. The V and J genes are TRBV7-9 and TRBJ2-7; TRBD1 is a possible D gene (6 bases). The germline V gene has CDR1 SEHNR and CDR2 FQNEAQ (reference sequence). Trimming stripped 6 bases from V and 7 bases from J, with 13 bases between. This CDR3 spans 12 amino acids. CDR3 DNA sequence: TGTGCCAGCAGTACAGGGTCGCGAGAGCAGTACTTC. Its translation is CASSTGSREQYF.